This TCR beta chain appears in the sequencing data of a study of blood T cell repertoires in COVID-19. Repertoires were generated with immunoSEQ multiplex PCR, while TCRdb's copy carries only in-frame clones and drops some. The table shows a few hundred thousand clones, with approximately 90% occurring only once. Sequencing was carried out using PBMCs or T cells enriched from blood (not recorded which). The receptor was derived from a woman younger than 30 who had recovered from COVID-19.

The CDR3 sequence is CASSLESSYNEQFF. The CDR3 DNA reads as TGTGCCAGCAGCTTAGAGAGCTCCTACAATGAGCAGTTCTTC. The chain has TRBV7-9 and TRBJ2-1, with no clear D. With 1 base removed from V and 0 bases from J, the gap between germline ends came to 4 bases. The germline V gene encodes CDR1 SEHNR and CDR2 FQNEAQ (reference sequence). The CDR3 is 14 residues long.